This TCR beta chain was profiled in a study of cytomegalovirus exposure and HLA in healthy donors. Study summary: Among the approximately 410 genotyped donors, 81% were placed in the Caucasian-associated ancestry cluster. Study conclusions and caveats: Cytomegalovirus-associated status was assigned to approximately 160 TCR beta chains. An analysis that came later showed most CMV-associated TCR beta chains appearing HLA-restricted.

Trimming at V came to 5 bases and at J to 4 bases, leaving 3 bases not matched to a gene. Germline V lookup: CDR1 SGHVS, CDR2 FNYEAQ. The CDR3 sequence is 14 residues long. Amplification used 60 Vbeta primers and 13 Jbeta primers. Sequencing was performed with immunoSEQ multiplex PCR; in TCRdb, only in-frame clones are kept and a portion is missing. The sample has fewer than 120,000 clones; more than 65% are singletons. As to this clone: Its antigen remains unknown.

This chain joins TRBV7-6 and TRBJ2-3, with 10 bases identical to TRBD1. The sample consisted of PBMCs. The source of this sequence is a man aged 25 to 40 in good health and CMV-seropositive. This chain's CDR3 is CASSHGQGADTQYF. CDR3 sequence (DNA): TGTGCCAGCAGCCATGGACAGGGGGCAGATACGCAGTATTTT.